The source of this T cell receptor beta chain is a study of T cells in Graves' hyperthyroidism and ophthalmopathy. Enrolled ophthalmopathy patients presented with a Clinical Activity Score of at least 3, a NOSPECS grade of at least 4, and disease duration under 3 months. It was uncontrolled infection, other autoimmune disease, pregnancy or lactation that excluded patients. Regarding the study as a whole: A model using 13 V-J features told ophthalmopathy apart from stable hyperthyroidism.

The CDR3 runs 15 residues. V shed 6 bases, J shed 2 bases, and the junction held 6 bases outside the gene matches. A note on this clonotype: Its target is not known.

It was RNA transcripts that yielded the amplified TCR beta CDR3 regions. TCR CDR3 underwent first-round RT-PCR with the HTBI primer set. MiXCR, applied by TCRdb to the multiplex PCR reads, yields one record per CDR3 protein. The data contain hundreds of thousands of distinct CDR3 sequences, under 25% of them seen just once; the ten biggest clones take up under 35%. This receptor was taken from a man under 40 with Graves' ophthalmopathy. The sample consisted of blood. The gene calls are TRBV12-3 or TRBV12-4 and TRBJ1-1; 10 nucleotides line up with TRBD1. CDR3 residues: CASRGTGDKNTEAFF. Written as DNA, the CDR3 is TGTGCCAGCAGGGGGACAGGGGATAAAAACACTGAAGCTTTCTTT.